A selection of T cell receptor beta chains follows, all from one sample in a study of CD8 T cells in Susac syndrome. TCRdb re-called the immunoSEQ multiplex PCR reads with MiXCR, one entry per CDR3 protein. Among roughly 120,000 distinct CDR3 sequences listed, around 94% were seen once. The sequenced sample was CD4+ T cells from PBMCs. These receptors all come from a human donor with multiple sclerosis. Both conserved end residues are part of each CDR3. D genes are given only for firm matches. The size field is filled for only some rows; it gives once, few, many or a size class.

TRBJ2-5 NA TRBV5-1 14 TRBD1 TGCGCCAGCAGCATAACCGGACAGGGAGAGACCCAGTACTTC CASSITGQGETQYF
TRBJ1-2 NA TRBV19 11 NA TGTGCCAGTAGTAAGGGCGGTGGCTACACCTTC CASSKGGGYTF
TRBJ1-5 NA TRBV20-1 15 TRBD1 TGCAGTGCTAGGTTTGGGACAGCAGAAAATCAGCCCCAGCATTTT CSARFGTAENQPQHF
TRBJ1-5 NA TRBV20-1 13 NA TGCAGTGCGGGGGGTCCCTCGGCTCAGCCCCAGCATTTT CSAGGPSAQPQHF
TRBJ1-5 NA TRBV4-1 15 NA TGCGCCAGCAGCCACGCCGACCGCAGCAATCAGCCCCAGCATTTT CASSHADRSNQPQHF
TRBJ1-2 NA TRBV21-1 13 NA TGTGCCAGCAGCAAAGCCCTCGTGGGTGGCTACACCTTC CASSKALVGGYTF
TRBJ1-3 NA TRBV5-1 17 NA TGCGCCAGCAGCTTGCAAGGGTGGGGGTCGGCTGGAAACACCATATATTTT CASSLQGWGSAGNTIYF
TRBJ2-7 NA TRBV10-3 16 TRBD2 TGTGCCATCAGTGGCGCCCCGACAGTGGGAGCGGGAGAGCAGTACTTC CAISGAPTVGAGEQYF
TRBJ2-1 NA TRBV20-1 12 NA TGCAGTGCTAGAGGGGGCAGGAATGAGCAGTTCTTC CSARGGRNEQFF
TRBJ2-2 NA TRBV11-3 16 NA TGTGCCAGCAGCTTAGACCAGTCGTCCGGCACCGGGGAGCTGTTTTTT CASSLDQSSGTGELFF
TRBJ2-7 once TRBV2 13 NA TGTGCCAGCAGTTCAGACGGAACCTACGAGCAGTACTTC CASSSDGTYEQYF
TRBJ2-1 few TRBV5-1 13 NA TGCGCCAGCAGTATCGGGACAAACAATGAGCAGTTCTTC CASSIGTNNEQFF
TRBJ1-1 NA TRBV29-1 13 NA TGCAGCGTGGGGAGGGGTATGCCCACTGAAGCTTTCTTT CSVGRGMPTEAFF
TRBJ2-6 NA TRBV5-4 17 TRBD1 TGTGCCAGCAGCTCGAAACACAGGGGGCTCGGGGCCAACGTCCTGACTTTC CASSSKHRGLGANVLTF
TRBJ2-7 NA TRBV27 14 NA TGTGCCAGCAGCCAGGGGACATATTTATACGAGCAGTACTTC CASSQGTYLYEQYF
TRBJ2-2 NA TRBV4-1 15 TRBD1 TGCGCCAGCACCGACAGGGCATCGAACACCGGGGAGCTGTTTTTT CASTDRASNTGELFF
TRBJ1-2 once TRBV19 14 NA TGTGCCAGTAGTACGGACGGAGCTAACTATGGCTACACCTTC CASSTDGANYGYTF
TRBJ1-2 NA TRBV4-1 15 TRBD1 TGCGCCAGCAGCCAACCCGACAGGGTCAGCTATGGCTACACCTTC CASSQPDRVSYGYTF
TRBJ2-2 NA TRBV4-2 14 NA TGTGCCAGCAGCCAAAGGTTCGACACCGGGGAGCTGTTTTTT CASSQRFDTGELFF
TRBJ2-7 NA TRBV30 12 NA TGTGCCTGGAGTGTACAGCACCCGTTGGTGAACTTC CAWSVQHPLVNF
TRBJ2-1 NA TRBV7-9 16 TRBD1 TGTGCCAGCAGCTCAACCGGGACAGTCACTCGCAATGAGCAGTTCTTC CASSSTGTVTRNEQFF
TRBJ2-3 NA TRBV7-9 19 TRBD2 TGTGCCAGCAGCCTCCCCATGGCAGTACTAGCGGGGGACACAGATACGCAGTATTTT CASSLPMAVLAGDTDTQYF
TRBJ1-2 NA TRBV29-1 13 NA TGCAGCGTTGAACCCCGGGTGCGGTATGGCTACACCTTC CSVEPRVRYGYTF
TRBJ2-4 NA TRBV11-3 13 NA TGTGCCAGCAGCCCCAGCGCGGGTGGCATTCAGTACTTC CASSPSAGGIQYF
TRBJ2-1 NA TRBV6-1 12 TRBD1 TGTGCCAGCAGTGTGACAGGGTATGAGCAGTTCTTC CASSVTGYEQFF
TRBJ2-2 NA TRBV9 19 TRBD1 TGTGCCAGCAGCGTAGATCGCAGGGGGCGAGATGTTGGCACCGGGGAGCTGTTTTTT CASSVDRRGRDVGTGELFF
TRBJ1-1 NA TRBV30 13 NA TGTGCCTGGAGTCTATTGCTGAGGACTGAAGCTTTCTTT CAWSLLLRTEAFF
TRBJ2-2 NA TRBV10-3 15 TRBD1 TGTGCCATCAGGAGACAGGGTGCTAACACCGGGGAGCTGTTTTTT CAIRRQGANTGELFF
TRBJ1-2 NA TRBV20-1 13 TRBD1 TGCAGTGCTGCGGGACAGGGTAACTATGGCTACACCTTC CSAAGQGNYGYTF
TRBJ1-1 NA TRBV27 15 NA TGTGCCAGCAGTTTTAGTTACCCAGGGAACACTGAAGCTTTCTTT CASSFSYPGNTEAFF
TRBJ1-3 NA TRBV6-6 16 NA TGTGCCAGCAGTCGGACCCTAAGGAGCTCTGGAAACACCATATATTTT CASSRTLRSSGNTIYF
TRBJ2-4 NA TRBV6-5 13 NA TGTGCCAGCCGCGGATTAGCCAAAAACATTCAGTACTTC CASRGLAKNIQYF
TRBJ1-2 NA TRBV29-1 12 NA TGCAGCGTTGTGGCTACCGCCTATGGCTACACCTTC CSVVATAYGYTF
TRBJ1-5 NA TRBV4-2 16 NA TGTGCCAGCAGCCAAGATCCTCGAGCAGTCAATCAGCCCCAGCATTTT CASSQDPRAVNQPQHF
TRBJ2-4 NA TRBV20-1 14 NA TGCAGTGCTAGGGTCCTTGGGCCCAAAAACATTCAGTACTTC CSARVLGPKNIQYF
TRBJ1-2 NA TRBV29-1 12 NA TGCAGCGGGGCAGGGGCTAACTATGGCTACACCTTC CSGAGANYGYTF
TRBJ1-1 NA TRBV12-3/TRBV12-4 15 NA TGTGCCAGCAGCGGCCGGGGGATACATAACACTGAAGCTTTCTTT CASSGRGIHNTEAFF
TRBJ2-7 once TRBV28 15 NA TGTGCCAGCAGTTCCTTTGGATCCGCGGCTGGCGAGCAGTACTTC CASSSFGSAAGEQYF
TRBJ1-4 NA TRBV11-2 14 TRBD1 TGTGCCAGCAGCTTCACAGGGGTATCTGAAAAACTGTTTTTT CASSFTGVSEKLFF
TRBJ1-1 NA TRBV4-3 15 NA TGCGCCAGCAGCCCCTTGAGGGCTGGAGGCACTGAAGCTTTCTTT CASSPLRAGGTEAFF